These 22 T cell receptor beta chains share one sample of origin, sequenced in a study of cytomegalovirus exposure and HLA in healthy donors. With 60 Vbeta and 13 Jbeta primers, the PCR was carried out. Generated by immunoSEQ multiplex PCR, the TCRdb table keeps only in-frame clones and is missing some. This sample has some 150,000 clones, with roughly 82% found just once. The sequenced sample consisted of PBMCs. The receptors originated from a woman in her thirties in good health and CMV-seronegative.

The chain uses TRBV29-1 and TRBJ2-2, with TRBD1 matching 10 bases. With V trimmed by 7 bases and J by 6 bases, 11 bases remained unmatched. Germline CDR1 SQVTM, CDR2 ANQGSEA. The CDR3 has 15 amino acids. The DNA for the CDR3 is TGCAGCGCTTGCCTGACAGGGGGCATTGCCGGGGAGCTGTTTTTT. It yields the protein CSACLTGGIAGELFF.

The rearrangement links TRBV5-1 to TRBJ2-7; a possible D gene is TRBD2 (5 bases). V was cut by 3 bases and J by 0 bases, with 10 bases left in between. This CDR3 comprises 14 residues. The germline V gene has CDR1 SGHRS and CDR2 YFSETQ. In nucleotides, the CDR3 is TGCGCCAGCAGCTGGAGGTTGAGCTCCTACGAGCAGTACTTC. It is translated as CASSWRLSSYEQYF.

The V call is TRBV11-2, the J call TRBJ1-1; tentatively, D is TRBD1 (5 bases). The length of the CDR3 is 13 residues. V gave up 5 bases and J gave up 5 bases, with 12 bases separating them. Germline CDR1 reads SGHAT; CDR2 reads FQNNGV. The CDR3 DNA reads TGTGCCAGCAGCCCGACAGTTAGAACTGAAGCTTTCTTT. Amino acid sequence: CASSPTVRTEAFF.

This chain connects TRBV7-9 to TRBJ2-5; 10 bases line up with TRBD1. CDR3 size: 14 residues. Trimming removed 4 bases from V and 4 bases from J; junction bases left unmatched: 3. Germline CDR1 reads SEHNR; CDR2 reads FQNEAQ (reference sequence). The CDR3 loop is CASSSTGGRETQYF. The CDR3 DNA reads TGTGCCAGCAGCTCGACAGGGGGCCGAGAGACCCAGTACTTC.

The CDR3 reads CASSQERTGYNEQFF. In DNA form, the CDR3 reads TGTGCCAGCAGCCAAGAAAGGACAGGGTACAATGAGCAGTTCTTC. The chain is built from TRBV14 and TRBJ2-1; 8 nucleotides agree with TRBD1. The trim removed 0 bases at V and 4 bases at J, leaving 2 bases unmatched. CDR1 and CDR2 from the germline V gene are SGHDN and FVKESK. This CDR3 has 15 residues.

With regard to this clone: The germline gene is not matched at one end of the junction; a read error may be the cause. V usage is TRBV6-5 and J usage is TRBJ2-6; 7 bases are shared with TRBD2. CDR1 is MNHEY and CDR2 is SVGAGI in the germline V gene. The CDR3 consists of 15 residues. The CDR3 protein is CASSWGGDGANVLPF. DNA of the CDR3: TGTGCCAGCAGTTGGGGGGGAGATGGGGCCAACGTCCTGCCTTTC.

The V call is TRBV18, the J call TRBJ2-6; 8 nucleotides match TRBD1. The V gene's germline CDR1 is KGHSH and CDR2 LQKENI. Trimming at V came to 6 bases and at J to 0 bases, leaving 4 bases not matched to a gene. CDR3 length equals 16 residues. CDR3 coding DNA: TGTGCCAGCTCCCCAGGGACAGGCTCTGGGGCCAACGTCCTGACTTTC. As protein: CASSPGTGSGANVLTF. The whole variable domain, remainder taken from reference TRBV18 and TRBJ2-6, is NAGVMQNPRHLVRRRGQEARLRCSPMKGHSHVYWYRQLPEEGLKFMVYLQKENIIDESGMPKERFSAEFPKEGPSILRIQQVVRGDSAAYFCASSPGTGSGANVLTFGAGSRLTVL.

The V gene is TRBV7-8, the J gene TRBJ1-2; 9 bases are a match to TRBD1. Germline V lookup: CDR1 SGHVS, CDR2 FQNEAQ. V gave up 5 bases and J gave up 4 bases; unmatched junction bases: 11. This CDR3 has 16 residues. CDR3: CASSRDLTGGFYGYTF. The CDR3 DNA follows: TGTGCCAGCAGCCGCGATTTGACAGGGGGATTCTATGGCTACACCTTC.

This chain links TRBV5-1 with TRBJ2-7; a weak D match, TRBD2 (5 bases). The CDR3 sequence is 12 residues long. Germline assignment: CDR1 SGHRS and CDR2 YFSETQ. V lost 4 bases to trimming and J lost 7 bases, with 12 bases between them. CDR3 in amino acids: CASSLQPGEQYF. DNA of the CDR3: TGCGCCAGCAGCCTCCAGCCGGGGGAGCAGTACTTC. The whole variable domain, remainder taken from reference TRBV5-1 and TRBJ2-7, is KAGVTQTPRYLIKTRGQQVTLSCSPISGHRSVSWYQQTPGQGLQFLFEYFSETQRNKGNFPGRFSGRQFSNSRSEMNVSTLELGDSALYLCASSLQPGEQYFGPGTRLTVT.

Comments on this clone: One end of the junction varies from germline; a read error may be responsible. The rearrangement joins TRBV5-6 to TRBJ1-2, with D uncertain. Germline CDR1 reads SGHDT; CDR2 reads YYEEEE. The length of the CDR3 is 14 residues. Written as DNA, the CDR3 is TGTGCCAGCAGCTTGAGCGACGCCTGGGAGGGCTACCCCTTC. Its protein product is CASSLSDAWEGYPF. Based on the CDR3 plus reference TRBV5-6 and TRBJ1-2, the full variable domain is DAGVTQSPTHLIKTRGQQVTLRCSPKSGHDTVSWYQQALGQGPQFIFQYYEEEERQRGNFPDRFSGHQFPNYSSELNVNALLLGDSALYLCASSLSDAWEGYPFGSGTRLTVV.

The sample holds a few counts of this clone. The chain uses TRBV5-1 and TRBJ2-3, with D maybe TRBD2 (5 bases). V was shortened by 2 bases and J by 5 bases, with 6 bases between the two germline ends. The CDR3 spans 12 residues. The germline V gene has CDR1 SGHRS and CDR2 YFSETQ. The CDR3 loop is CASSFGGDTQYF. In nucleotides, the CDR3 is TGCGCCAGCAGCTTTGGAGGAGATACGCAGTATTTT.

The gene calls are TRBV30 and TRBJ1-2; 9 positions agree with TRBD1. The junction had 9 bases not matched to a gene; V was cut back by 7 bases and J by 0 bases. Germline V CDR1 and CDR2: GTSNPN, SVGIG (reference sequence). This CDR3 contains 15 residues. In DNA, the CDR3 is TGTGCCTCCCGTGGGACAGGGATTCCTAACTATGGCTACACCTTC. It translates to CASRGTGIPNYGYTF.

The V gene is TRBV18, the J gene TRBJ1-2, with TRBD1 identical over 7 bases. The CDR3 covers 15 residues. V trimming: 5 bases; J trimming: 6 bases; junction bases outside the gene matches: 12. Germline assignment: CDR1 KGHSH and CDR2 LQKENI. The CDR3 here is CASSAPPTGVHGYTF. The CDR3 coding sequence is TGTGCCAGCTCAGCGCCTCCCACAGGGGTGCATGGCTACACCTTC.

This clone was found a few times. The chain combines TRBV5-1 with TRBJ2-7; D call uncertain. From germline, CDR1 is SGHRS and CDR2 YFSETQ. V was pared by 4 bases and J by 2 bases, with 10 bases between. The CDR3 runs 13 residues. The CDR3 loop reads CASSTDMTYEQYF. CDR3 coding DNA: TGCGCCAGCAGCACTGACATGACCTACGAGCAGTACTTC.

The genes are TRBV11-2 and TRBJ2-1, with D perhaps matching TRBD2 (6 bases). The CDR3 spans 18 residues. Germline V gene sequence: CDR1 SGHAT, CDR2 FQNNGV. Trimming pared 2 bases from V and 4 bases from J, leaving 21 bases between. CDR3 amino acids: CASSLRGRWEEGYNEQFF. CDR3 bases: TGTGCCAGCAGCTTAAGGGGACGTTGGGAGGAGGGTTACAATGAGCAGTTCTTC.

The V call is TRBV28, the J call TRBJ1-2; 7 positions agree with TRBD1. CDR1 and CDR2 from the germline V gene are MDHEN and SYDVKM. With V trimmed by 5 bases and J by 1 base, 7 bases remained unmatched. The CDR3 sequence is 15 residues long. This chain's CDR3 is CASSPGQHVNYGYTF. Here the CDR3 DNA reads TGTGCCAGCAGTCCGGGACAGCATGTTAACTATGGCTACACCTTC.

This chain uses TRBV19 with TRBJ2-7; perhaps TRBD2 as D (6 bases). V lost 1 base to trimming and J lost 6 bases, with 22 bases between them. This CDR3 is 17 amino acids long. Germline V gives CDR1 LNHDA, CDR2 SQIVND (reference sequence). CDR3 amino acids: CASSIGAHRTPGVEQYF. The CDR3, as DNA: TGTGCCAGTAGTATAGGAGCCCACCGGACCCCGGGGGTCGAGCAGTACTTC.

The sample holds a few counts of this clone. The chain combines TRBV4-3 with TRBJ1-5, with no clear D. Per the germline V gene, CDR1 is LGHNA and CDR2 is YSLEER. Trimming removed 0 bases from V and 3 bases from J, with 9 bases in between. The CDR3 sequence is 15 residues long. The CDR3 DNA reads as TGCGCCAGCAGCCAAGAGTATGACTCCAATCAGCCCCAGCATTTT. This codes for CASSQEYDSNQPQHF.

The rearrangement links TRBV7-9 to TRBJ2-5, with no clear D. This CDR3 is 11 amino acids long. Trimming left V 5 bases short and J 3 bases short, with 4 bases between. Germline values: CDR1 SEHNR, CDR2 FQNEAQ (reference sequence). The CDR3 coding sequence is TGTGCCAGCAGCATCAAAGAGACCCAGTACTTC. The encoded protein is CASSIKETQYF.

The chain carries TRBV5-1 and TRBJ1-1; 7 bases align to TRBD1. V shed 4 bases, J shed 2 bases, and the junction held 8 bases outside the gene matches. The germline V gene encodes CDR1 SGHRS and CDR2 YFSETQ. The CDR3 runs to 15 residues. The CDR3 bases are TGCGCCAGCAGCCTGGGACAGACGTTTAACACTGAAGCTTTCTTT. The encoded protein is CASSLGQTFNTEAFF.

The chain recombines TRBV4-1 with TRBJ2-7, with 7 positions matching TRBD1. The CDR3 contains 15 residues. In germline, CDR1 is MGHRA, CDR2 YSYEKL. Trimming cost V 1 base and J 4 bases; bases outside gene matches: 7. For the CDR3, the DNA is TGCGCCAGCAGCCAAGCAAAGGACAGGAGGTACGAGCAGTACTTC. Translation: CASSQAKDRRYEQYF.

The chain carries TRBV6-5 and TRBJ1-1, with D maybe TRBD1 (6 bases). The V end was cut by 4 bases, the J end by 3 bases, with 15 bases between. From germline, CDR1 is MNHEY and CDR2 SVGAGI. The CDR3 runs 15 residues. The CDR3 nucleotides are TGTGCCAGCAGTTCCCGGAGCAAGGGGGACACTGAAGCTTTCTTT. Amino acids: CASSSRSKGDTEAFF.